The entry below gives a single T cell receptor beta chain sequence along with its context. What this receptor recognizes is not known. These data belong to a study of T cells expressing NK-cell markers (dated by TCRdb to the early 2020s). Study-level background: Fewer than ten donors provided sorted CD3+CD56+NKG2C+, CD3+CD56+NKG2C- and CD3+CD56-NKG2C+ T-cell subsets, whose TCR beta-chain repertoires were profiled. Of the eight sequenced donors, seven were found to be HCMV-seropositive and one was found to be HCMV-seronegative. All eight donors whose samples were sequenced were randomly selected healthy volunteers, three of them men and five women. Libraries were sequenced as 2 x 150 bp reads on Illumina HiSeq 2000/2500, MiSeq or NextSeq. On the study overall, not on this receptor specifically: It remained unclear whether the expanded NKG2C-expressing T cell clones were specific for HCMV antigens. In several donors, the dominant CD3+CD56+NKG2C+ clonotypes ranked among the top 10 CD8+ clonotypes, making up about 1.0-7.5% of CD8+ T cells. Those dominant clonotypes were again the most abundant among CD3+CD56-NKG2C+ cells in a few donors, at about 25-60.1%.

Instrument on record: Illumina HiSeq 2000. The TCR beta cDNA libraries were made using 5'RACE template switching, a step that added both a universal primer site and unique molecular identifiers. Priming for cDNA synthesis came from the TCR beta constant segment, and two successive PCR amplification steps followed. Per the source publication's procedure: MIGEC handled demultiplexing of the reads and grouping by UMI, while MiTCR was used to assemble and quantify clonotypes. To remove erroneous sequences, TCR cDNA sequences were retained only when supported by two or more reads. The tcR package was used for downstream repertoire analysis, with clonotypes matched between fractions based on CDR3 nucleotide sequence plus V segment. Antigen specificity was annotated against VDJdb with VDJmatch, allowing one amino acid substitution in CDR3. TCRdb reprocessed the reads into one record per CDR3 protein sequence, lacking DNA. None of the V and J calls come from the authors' own analysis; TCRdb made them. This sample's table carries about 460,000 distinct CDR3 sequences. Roughly 1.4% of the sample is held by the ten biggest clonotypes.

CDR3 length: 13 amino acids, cysteine to phenylalanine. The DNA is unrecorded. The germline V gene encodes CDR1 MNHEY and CDR2 SMNVEV (reference sequence). To determine HCMV serostatus, a commercial ELISA kit was used to detect HCMV-specific IgG in serum. Peripheral blood mononuclear cells were isolated from blood by Ficoll density gradient centrifugation. Recombination joined TRBV27 with TRBJ2-7; there is no DNA to check the TCRdb D call of TRBD1. This clonotype was sampled from a woman aged 45-60 years in good health. Donor details come from another sample of the same person, matched by shared clones. Sequencing was carried out using blood T cells: a sorted CD56 or NKG2C T cell subset, CD4+ or CD8+ T cells, or bulk PBMC T cells (not recorded which). The CDR3 region has the sequence CASGGDRGYEQYF.